What follows are 20 T cell receptor beta chains derived from one specimen sequenced in a study of blood T cell repertoires in COVID-19. Data came from immunoSEQ multiplex PCR; TCRdb stores just in-frame clones and leaves some out. Here the sample spans 200,000 or so clones, around four fifths being singletons. Sequenced material: peripheral blood. These receptors all come from a man aged 30-40 years with active or convalescent COVID-19.

The rearrangement joins TRBV2 to TRBJ1-1, with D possibly being TRBD1 (5 bases). The germline V and J ends were trimmed by 8 bases and 1 base, with 8 bases remaining between them. Germline CDR1 reads SNHLY; CDR2 reads FYNNEI. The CDR3 has 12 amino acids. Written as DNA, the CDR3 is TGTGCCAGCTGGGGGGAGAACACTGAAGCTTTCTTT. Residues: CASWGENTEAFF.

This rearrangement joins TRBV6-6 to TRBJ2-5, with D maybe TRBD2 (5 bases). V gave up 5 bases and J gave up 4 bases, with 8 bases separating them. CDR1 MNHNY and CDR2 SVGAGI come from the germline V gene (reference sequence). The CDR3 spans 12 residues. CDR3 region: CASSKAGETQYF. The CDR3, as DNA: TGTGCCAGCAGTAAGGCGGGAGAGACCCAGTACTTC.

The chain has TRBV19 and TRBJ1-2; 8 bases agree with TRBD1. V trimming: 4 bases; J trimming: 1 base; junction bases outside the gene matches: 23. CDR3 length: 21 residues. Germline CDR1 LNHDA, CDR2 SQIVND (reference sequence). CDR3 bases: TGTGCCAGTAGTACCCCGGGCCGCCACACGGGACAGGCGAATGATAACTATGGCTACACCTTC. Its translation: CASSTPGRHTGQANDNYGYTF.

The count of this clone is one. In DNA form, the CDR3 reads TGTGCCAGCAGCCGGACGGGGACAGGGGCGCAGGATGAGCAGTTCTTC. Translation gives CASSRTGTGAQDEQFF. V and J are TRBV7-2 and TRBJ2-1; the match to TRBD1 covers 10 bases. This CDR3 is 16 amino acids long. Germline V CDR1 and CDR2: SGHTA, FQGNSA. The V and J ends lost 5 bases and 8 bases, in that order; junction bases with no gene match: 12.

CDR3 amino acids: CASSVGPVSDTQYF. Here the CDR3 DNA reads TGTGCCAGCAGCGTAGGGCCTGTATCAGATACGCAGTATTTT. This sequence joins TRBV9 and TRBJ2-3; D unresolved. CDR3 size: 14 residues. From germline, CDR1 is SGDLS and CDR2 YYNGEE. Trimming stripped 0 bases from V and 4 bases from J, with 9 bases between.

The V gene is TRBV5-1, the J gene TRBJ2-1; 11 bases are shared with TRBD2. Germline V gene sequence: CDR1 SGHRS, CDR2 YFSETQ. The V and J ends lost 1 base and 7 bases, in that order; junction bases with no gene match: 7. This CDR3 has 16 residues. The CDR3 DNA reads TGCGCCAGCAGCTTGCAGTATAGCGGGGGGGCAAATGAGCAGTTCTTC. Translation: CASSLQYSGGANEQFF.

The chain is built from TRBV9 and TRBJ2-1, with a weak D call TRBD2 (6 bases). Germline CDR1 is SGDLS and CDR2 is YYNGEE. CDR3 length equals 14 residues. The V gene lost 2 bases and the J gene lost 4 bases, with 10 bases spanning the gap. CDR3 in DNA: TGTGCCAGCAGCGTGGGACTCACTTACAATGAGCAGTTCTTC. Encoded protein: CASSVGLTYNEQFF.

This sequence joins TRBV29-1 and TRBJ2-3; 8 nucleotides agree with TRBD2. The CDR3 covers 12 residues. Germline assignment: CDR1 SQVTM and CDR2 ANQGSEA. Trimming cost V 7 bases and J 4 bases; bases outside gene matches: 4. CDR3 sequence (DNA): TGCAGCGGGGGACTAGAGTCAGATACGCAGTATTTT. It translates to CSGGLESDTQYF.

CDR3 coding DNA: TGTGCCAGCAGTCCCCTGGACAGATATAATTCACCCCTCCACTTT. Its protein is CASSPLDRYNSPLHF. The J gene is TRBJ1-6, the V gene TRBV27; the D gene is possibly TRBD1 (6 bases). Germline-derived CDR1 and CDR2 are MNHEY and SMNVEV (reference sequence). Trimming took 5 bases from V and 4 from J, leaving 12 bases between them. This CDR3 is built from 15 residues.

This chain links TRBV18 with TRBJ1-1; no clear D. Germline V gene lookup returns CDR1 KGHSH and CDR2 LQKENI. This CDR3 comprises 13 residues. V was cut by 3 bases and J by 1 base, with 6 bases left in between. The CDR3 here is CASSPGQNTEAFF. The CDR3 DNA follows: TGTGCCAGCTCACCTGGCCAGAACACTGAAGCTTTCTTT.

V is TRBV29-1 and J is TRBJ2-5, with TRBD2 matching over 8 bases. V shed 6 bases, J shed 1 base, and the junction held 10 bases outside the gene matches. CDR3 length: 15 amino acids. CDR1 and CDR2 (germline): SQVTM, ANQGSEA. CDR3 DNA sequence: TGCAGCGTCAAAGCGGGGGAGGGATCCCAAGAGACCCAGTACTTC. Amino acid sequence: CSVKAGEGSQETQYF. The full variable domain, completed using reference TRBV29-1 and TRBJ2-5, is SAVISQKPSRDICQRGTSLTIQCQVDSQVTMMFWYRQQPGQSLTLIATANQGSEATYESGFVIDKFPISRPNLTFSTLTVSNMSPEDSSIYLCSVKAGEGSQETQYFGPGTRLLVL.

This chain joins TRBV10-3 and TRBJ1-5; D is ambiguous. Trimming cost V 3 bases and J 7 bases, with 13 bases left between them. The germline V gene has CDR1 ENHRY and CDR2 SYGVKD. This CDR3 has 14 amino acids. Written as DNA, the CDR3 is TGTGCCATCAGTGAACACGGGGAGGGACAGCCCCAGCATTTT. Its protein product is CAISEHGEGQPQHF.

This clone has just a few counts. V usage is TRBV6-5 and J usage is TRBJ1-1, with D perhaps matching TRBD1 (6 bases). The CDR3 has 15 residues. Germline values: CDR1 MNHEY, CDR2 SVGAGI. V lost 6 bases to trimming and J lost 1 base, with 15 bases between them. The CDR3 DNA reads as TGTGCCAGCAGACAGGGAATCTCCGGGAACACTGAAGCTTTCTTT. Its translation: CASRQGISGNTEAFF.

The chain combines TRBV10-3 with TRBJ2-5, with D possibly TRBD2 on 6 matching bases. The germline CDR1 and CDR2 sequences are ENHRY and SYGVKD. Trimming left V 4 bases short and J 5 bases short, with 14 bases between. CDR3 size: 14 residues. In nucleotides, the CDR3 is TGTGCCATCAGTGGGGGCGGGGAAGAGGAGACCCAGTACTTC. Its translation is CAISGGGEEETQYF.

This clone was detected only once. This sequence joins TRBV30 and TRBJ1-3; 7 bases map to TRBD1. The CDR3 extends over 17 amino acids. Germline CDR1 GTSNPN, CDR2 SVGIG (reference sequence). V lost 5 bases and J lost 2; bases outside the gene matches: 15. CDR3 sequence (DNA): TGTGCCTGGGGAACCCGCCTGACGGACAGGACTGGAAACACCATATATTTT. It yields the protein CAWGTRLTDRTGNTIYF. The complete variable domain, with remaining parts taken from reference TRBV30 and TRBJ1-3, reads SQTIHQWPATLVQPVGSPLSLECTVEGTSNPNLYWYRQAAGRGLQLLFYSVGIGQISSEVPQNLSASRPQDRQFILSSKKLLLSDSGFYLCAWGTRLTDRTGNTIYFGEGSWLTVV.

This chain joins TRBV28 and TRBJ1-4; 7 bases are a match to TRBD1. After removal of 5 bases from V and 8 bases from J, the junction contained 8 bases not matched to a gene. Germline V gene sequence: CDR1 MDHEN, CDR2 SYDVKM. The CDR3 contains 14 residues. The CDR3 spells CASSKDRTEEKLFF. The CDR3 DNA reads TGTGCCAGCAGTAAGGACAGGACTGAGGAAAAACTGTTTTTT.

The chain carries TRBV4-1 and TRBJ2-5, with a weak D call TRBD1 (6 bases). CDR1 is MGHRA and CDR2 is YSYEKL in the germline V gene. The CDR3 runs 14 residues. Trimming pared 2 bases from V and 7 bases from J, leaving 14 bases between. CDR3 coding DNA: TGCGCCAGCAGCCAAAAAGGGGAGACAGGGACCCAGTACTTC. It yields the protein CASSQKGETGTQYF.

The gene calls are TRBV6-5 and TRBJ1-1; D gene uncertain. The CDR3 spans 14 residues. V lost 5 bases to trimming and J lost 0 bases, with 10 bases between them. The germline CDR1 and CDR2 sequences are MNHEY and SVGAGI. CDR3: CASSPDTLNTEAFF. The CDR3 region has the DNA TGTGCCAGCAGTCCCGACACTTTGAACACTGAAGCTTTCTTT.

V is TRBV13 and J is TRBJ1-3; TRBD1 is a possible D gene (5 bases). The germline V gene encodes CDR1 PRHDT and CDR2 FYEKMQ (reference sequence). The CDR3 runs to 14 residues. Trimming left V 6 bases short and J 4 bases short, with 13 bases between. The CDR3 protein is CASRVGLSGNTIYF. The CDR3 DNA sequence: TGTGCCAGCAGAGTGGGACTCAGCGGAAACACCATATATTTT.

The J gene is TRBJ1-1, the V gene TRBV6-6, with D possibly TRBD1 on 5 matching bases. The V end lost 0 bases, the J end lost 6 bases, and 11 bases lay between the germline ends. The germline gives CDR1 MNHNY, CDR2 SVGAGI (reference sequence). The CDR3 runs to 14 residues. CDR3 loop: CASSYSGSTAEAFF. As DNA, the CDR3 is TGTGCCAGCAGTTACTCGGGGTCGACAGCTGAAGCTTTCTTT.